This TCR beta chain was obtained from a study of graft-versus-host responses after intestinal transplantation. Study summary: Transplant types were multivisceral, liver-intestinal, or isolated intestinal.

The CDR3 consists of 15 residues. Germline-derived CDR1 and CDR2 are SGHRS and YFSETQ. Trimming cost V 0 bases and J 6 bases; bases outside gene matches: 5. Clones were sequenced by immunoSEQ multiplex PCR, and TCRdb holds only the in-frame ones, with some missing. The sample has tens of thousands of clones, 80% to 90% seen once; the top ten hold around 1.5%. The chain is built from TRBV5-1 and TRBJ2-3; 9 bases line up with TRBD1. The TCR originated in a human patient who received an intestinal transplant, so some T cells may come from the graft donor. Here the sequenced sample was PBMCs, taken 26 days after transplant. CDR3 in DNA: TGCGCCAGCAGCTTGGGCACAGGGGGCGCGGATACGCAGTATTTT. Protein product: CASSLGTGGADTQYF.